This TCR beta chain was observed in a study of T cells in tuberculosis. Study-wide findings and caveats: Active tuberculosis cases were adults; controls were adolescents. Classification accuracy was about 85% (AUROC 0.8 to 0.9) with the GMM-specific repertoire.

Worth noting for this clone: The target antigen is unknown.

CDR1 is MGHDK, CDR2 SYGVNS, per germline. V lost 5 bases and J lost 2; bases outside the gene matches: 6. The CDR3 is 15 residues long. The table came from immunoSEQ multiplex PCR; TCRdb's copy has only in-frame clones and leaves some out. The table lists around 22,000 clones, roughly 96% of them singletons, with approximately 8.8% in the top ten. This sequence was found in a donor between 10 and 35 years old with latent tuberculosis or without tuberculosis infection. The chain has TRBV25-1 and TRBJ2-3; 8 nucleotides line up with TRBD1. The sequenced sample was PBMCs. CDR3 in amino acids: CASSRQGFSTDTQYF. The CDR3 bases are TGTGCCAGCAGTCGACAGGGGTTTTCCACAGATACGCAGTATTTT.